These T cell receptor beta chains were read from a single sample in a study of blood T cell repertoires in COVID-19. Assay used: immunoSEQ multiplex PCR; TCRdb lists only in-frame clones, some missing. Altogether around 260,000 clones are present, 70% to 90% being singletons, with the ten largest covering roughly 4%. Material for sequencing was PBMCs or T cells enriched from blood (not recorded which). The receptors were sampled from a woman aged 25 to 45 who had recovered from COVID-19. CDR3s leave out the opening cysteine and the closing phenylalanine or tryptophan.

>11|TRBJ1-1|TRBV12-3/TRBV12-4
ASSLGGNTEAF
>13|TRBJ2-1|TRBV10-3
AISDLVSSENEQF
>13|TRBJ1-5|TRBV10-3
AISEFSQGGQPQH
>12|TRBJ1-4|TRBV7-6
ASSLRQQGEKLF
>13|TRBJ1-5|TRBV28
ASSAGQALNQPQH
>19|TRBJ2-2|TRBV10-3
AISEMGLFGTSGRKTGELF
>11|TRBJ1-1|TRBV29-1
SVERQAATEAF
>11|TRBJ1-5|TRBV6-5
ASSNREIQPQH
>10|TRBJ2-7|TRBV6-6
ASSSQGYEQY
>12|TRBJ2-7|TRBV27
ASSRREGYYEQY
>12|TRBJ1-5|TRBV5-1
ASSSGQGTQPQH
>12|TRBJ1-1|TRBV7-9
ASSYRGINTEAF
>11|TRBJ2-3|TRBV7-6
ATSTGVTDTQY
>13|TRBJ1-1|TRBV7-3
ASSLTLGMNTEAF
>13|TRBJ1-1|TRBV2
ASSEGARGKTEAF
>8|TRBJ2-3|TRBV20-1
SAARDTQY
>11|TRBJ1-5|TRBV19
ASSIYPIQPQH
>15|TRBJ2-1|TRBV3-1/TRBV3-2
ASSQPGLAGGYNEQF
>17|TRBJ1-4|TRBV4-2
ASSQDPILRGSRDEKLF
>14|TRBJ1-1|TRBV19
ASLDGRGSPRAEAF
>12|TRBJ1-2|TRBV15
ATSTRSTGRGYT
>13|TRBJ2-5|TRBV28
ASSPASGFRETQY
>13|TRBJ1-1|TRBV19
ASRLTGTGGAEAF
>15|TRBJ1-1|TRBV18
ASSPDLDRRGDTEAF
>13|TRBJ1-5|TRBV28
ASSISSGGNQPQH
>11|TRBJ1-4|TRBV6-5
ASSYLLGEKLF